The subject of this entry is one T cell receptor (beta chain). This sample is drawn from a study of blood T cell repertoires in COVID-19. Here immunoSEQ multiplex PCR was the method, and the copy in TCRdb shows in-frame clones only, minus some. The sample shows roughly 130,000 clones, just under 85% of them seen only once. Germline CDR1 reads ENHRY; CDR2 reads SYGVKD. V lost 5 bases to trimming and J lost 7 bases; unmatched junction nucleotides: 17. The CDR3 spans 17 residues. The sequencing input was PBMCs or T cells enriched from blood (not recorded which). This receptor was taken from a man aged 50-60 years who had recovered from COVID-19. V is TRBV10-3 and J is TRBJ1-2, with 9 bases identical to TRBD1. CDR3 in DNA: TGTGCCATCAGTCCACGTCTTACTACAGGGGGCTTAGCTGGCTACACCTTC. This gives the protein CAISPRLTTGGLAGYTF.